This T cell receptor (beta chain) was found in a study of T-cell memory formation after mild COVID-19. Study-wide context: Each donor largely had its own TCR clusters. Study results and caveats: Mainly CM and EM harbored the contracting CD4+ clones; mainly EMRA harbored the CD8+ ones.

In regard to this clonotype: Its antigen is unidentified.

MiXCR, applied by TCRdb to the 5' RACE reads, yields one record per CDR3 protein. The table shows roughly 250,000 distinct CDR3 sequences, with 16% occurring only once. There are 18 residues in the CDR3. The V gene end was trimmed by 4 bases and the J gene end by 0 bases; junction bases not matched to a gene: 9. The germline V gene has CDR1 MGHRA and CDR2 YSYEKL. This receptor was obtained from a man younger than 30 who had mild COVID-19 (a few samples of this study predate the infection). Cell type and time point are not known. Specimen: PBMCs or a T cell subset sorted from them (not recorded which). This rearrangement joins TRBV4-1 to TRBJ2-6; 7 bases fit TRBD2. The CDR3 sequence: CASSPRGGALSGANVLTF. The CDR3 region has the DNA TGCGCCAGCAGCCCCCGGGGAGGGGCTCTCTCTGGGGCCAACGTCCTGACTTTC.